The 30 T cell receptor beta chains presented below share a single source sample, sequenced in a study of CD8 T cells in Susac syndrome. An input of about 0.5 to 1 ug of RNA was subjected to reverse transcription using random hexamers. TCRdb called the immunoSEQ multiplex PCR reads again in MiXCR, with one record for every CDR3 protein. The sample shows a few hundred thousand distinct CDR3 sequences, about 89% of them seen only once. The sequencing input was CD8+ T cells from PBMCs. Receptors were obtained from a human donor with multiple sclerosis.

The chain is built from TRBV19 and TRBJ2-1, with 8 positions matching TRBD2. CDR1 LNHDA and CDR2 SQIVND come from the germline V gene (reference sequence). The CDR3 has 15 residues. V lost 7 bases to trimming and J lost 6 bases; unmatched junction nucleotides: 11. The CDR3 nucleotides are TGTGCCAGTACTGGGGGGACTAGAGGTTCCAATGAGCAGTTCTTC. Its translation: CASTGGTRGSNEQFF.

The gene calls are TRBV15 and TRBJ2-1; D gene unclear. This CDR3 has 14 amino acids. With 9 bases removed from V and 2 bases from J, the gap between germline ends came to 14 bases. Germline CDR1 and CDR2: LNHNV and YYDKDF (reference sequence). For the CDR3, the DNA is TGTGCCACGAGCCCCCCCCCGCCCTACAATGAGCAGTTCTTC. This encodes CATSPPPPYNEQFF.

The gene calls are TRBV2 and TRBJ2-3; 9 bases align to TRBD2. This CDR3 is built from 16 residues. V lost 1 base to trimming and J lost 4 bases; unmatched junction nucleotides: 6. The germline gives CDR1 SNHLY, CDR2 FYNNEI. The CDR3 region is CASSEGAGGISDTQYF. Written as DNA, the CDR3 is TGTGCCAGCAGTGAAGGTGCGGGAGGGATCTCAGATACGCAGTATTTT.

The V gene is TRBV6-2 or TRBV6-3, the J gene TRBJ2-5; the D is unclear. Germline CDR1 and CDR2: MNHEY and SVGEGT. This CDR3 spans 14 amino acids. Trimming took 6 bases from V and 2 from J, leaving 13 bases between them. Here the CDR3 reads CASRAVGLQETQYF. CDR3 bases: TGTGCCAGCAGGGCGGTTGGGCTTCAAGAGACCCAGTACTTC.

The chain is built from TRBV12-3 or TRBV12-4 and TRBJ2-7; a weak D match, TRBD1 (7 bases). The CDR3 contains 18 residues. V was pared by 5 bases and J by 4 bases, with 27 bases between. CDR3 sequence reads: CASSLWGAQQGGDYEQYF. The CDR3 DNA is TGTGCCAGCAGTCTATGGGGGGCACAGCAGGGGGGCGATTACGAGCAGTACTTC.

The V gene is TRBV7-3, the J gene TRBJ2-3; D remains unclear. The CDR3 contains 17 residues. V was trimmed by 5 bases and J by 5 bases, leaving 23 bases between them. Germline V gene sequence: CDR1 SGHTA, CDR2 FQGTGA. CDR3 in DNA: TGTGCCAGCAGCCTCTTTTCCCGGGTTGGCCCCGAAGATACGCAGTATTTT. It encodes CASSLFSRVGPEDTQYF.

The chain carries TRBV4-2 and TRBJ2-7; no clear D gene. V lost 0 bases, J lost 0 bases, and 6 bases lay in between. The CDR3 extends over 14 amino acids. Germline values: CDR1 LGHNA, CDR2 YNFKEQ. The CDR3 region is CASSQEDHSYEQYF. CDR3 nucleotides: TGTGCCAGCAGCCAAGAGGACCACTCCTACGAGCAGTACTTC.

This rearrangement joins TRBV19 to TRBJ2-1; the match to TRBD2 covers 8 bases. Germline V CDR1 and CDR2: LNHDA, SQIVND (reference sequence). Trimming took 4 bases from V and 6 from J; bases not matched to a gene: 8. This CDR3 is built from 15 residues. The CDR3 DNA follows: TGTGCCAGTAGTACCGGGACTAGAGCGGTCAATGAGCAGTTCTTC. Amino acids: CASSTGTRAVNEQFF.

The V and J genes are TRBV20-1 and TRBJ2-5, with D possibly matching TRBD2 (5 bases). In germline, CDR1 is DFQATT, CDR2 SNEGSKA (reference sequence). The CDR3 covers 18 residues. V lost 4 bases to trimming and J lost 4 bases, with 28 bases between them. Written as DNA, the CDR3 is TGCAGTGCTAACCGCCCCCTAGCTGGGAAAACACTGAGAGAGACCCAGTACTTC. This encodes CSANRPLAGKTLRETQYF.

This chain uses TRBV19 with TRBJ1-5; 7 bases line up with TRBD1. Germline trimming cut 6 bases from V and 4 bases from J; bases unmatched to any gene: 3. The CDR3 is 13 residues long. Germline V gives CDR1 LNHDA, CDR2 SQIVND (reference sequence). DNA for the CDR3: TGTGCCAGTAGGACAGGGCTTAATCAGCCCCAGCATTTT. Its translation is CASRTGLNQPQHF.

A few counts support this clonotype. CDR3 amino acids: CASSLTGPSYEQYF. CDR3 DNA sequence: TGTGCCAGCAGTTTAACGGGCCCTTCCTACGAGCAGTACTTC. V and J are TRBV7-9 and TRBJ2-7, with D hard to call. V lost 6 bases to trimming and J lost 1 base, with 13 bases between them. Germline CDR1 reads SEHNR; CDR2 reads FQNEAQ (reference sequence). This CDR3 contains 14 residues. The full variable domain, completed using reference TRBV7-9 and TRBJ2-7, is DTGVSQNPRHKITKRGQNVTFRCDPISEHNRLYWYRQTLGQGPEFLTYFQNEAQLEKSRLLSDRFSAERPKGSFSTLEIQRTEQGDSAMYLCASSLTGPSYEQYFGPGTRLTVT.

The CDR3 sequence: CASSTFLSGGQPFTQYF. In nucleotides, the CDR3 is TGTGCCAGCAGTACCTTCCTCAGCGGGGGCCAACCATTTACGCAGTATTTT. This rearrangement joins TRBV28 to TRBJ2-3; 8 nucleotides line up with TRBD2. This CDR3 spans 17 amino acids. V was pared by 5 bases and J by 8 bases, with 18 bases of the junction left unmatched. The germline V gene has CDR1 MDHEN and CDR2 SYDVKM.

This clonotype was seen once. V and J are TRBV30 and TRBJ2-7; D gene unclear. The CDR3 length is 13 residues. The germline V and J ends were trimmed by 2 bases and 7 bases, with 15 bases remaining between them. The germline V gene has CDR1 GTSNPN and CDR2 SVGIG (reference sequence). Here the CDR3 reads CAWSTSSGREQYF. DNA for the CDR3: TGTGCCTGGAGTACCTCGTCCGGCAGGGAGCAGTACTTC.

The table lists this clonotype with a count of one. CDR3 in amino acids: CASSRDRVGNEQFF. The CDR3 bases are TGTGCCAGCAGCCGGGACAGGGTGGGCAATGAGCAGTTCTTC. This chain connects TRBV5-5 to TRBJ2-1, with 9 bases identical to TRBD1. The ends lost 4 bases at V and 6 bases at J; junction bases unmatched: 5. Germline CDR1 SGHKS, CDR2 YYEKEE (reference sequence). CDR3 length: 14 amino acids.

V and J are TRBV28 and TRBJ2-7; a possible D gene is TRBD2 (6 bases). The length of the CDR3 is 14 residues. The germline gives CDR1 MDHEN, CDR2 SYDVKM. V was trimmed by 6 bases and J by 5 bases, leaving 17 bases between them. As DNA, the CDR3 is TGTGCCAGCAGAACCGGCGGGACTTTGCACGAGCAGTACTTC. Amino acids: CASRTGGTLHEQYF.

This clonotype was seen only a few times. The rearrangement uses TRBV4-1 and TRBJ2-1; 8 nucleotides match TRBD2. Per the germline V gene, CDR1 is MGHRA and CDR2 is YSYEKL. The CDR3 is made up of 15 amino acids. Trimming at V came to 6 bases and at J to 3 bases, leaving 7 bases not matched to a gene. The chain's CDR3 is CASRISGGDYNEQFF. The CDR3 bases are TGCGCCAGCAGAATAAGCGGGGGTGACTACAATGAGCAGTTCTTC.

This clonotype was counted between two and nine times. The chain uses TRBV6-1 and TRBJ2-1, with D possibly TRBD2 on 6 matching bases. V shed 8 bases and J shed 8 bases, with 19 bases lying between them. Germline V gene sequence: CDR1 MNHNS, CDR2 SASEGT. The CDR3 has 14 amino acids. Here the CDR3 DNA reads TGTGCCAGCGCCTACCCGGCGGGGCCCGATGAGCAGTTCTTC. It is translated as CASAYPAGPDEQFF.

The chain combines TRBV19 with TRBJ2-2; tentatively, D is TRBD1 or TRBD2 (5 bases each). Trimming removed 3 bases at V and 5 bases at J, with 13 bases between. The CDR3 length is 15 residues. Germline CDR1 LNHDA, CDR2 SQIVND (reference sequence). The CDR3 protein is CASSIGTRSTGELFF. The DNA for the CDR3 is TGTGCCAGTAGTATTGGGACCAGGTCGACCGGGGAGCTGTTTTTT.

The rearrangement joins TRBV13 to TRBJ2-5, with D unresolved. V was clipped by 4 bases and J by 5 bases, with 5 bases between them. The CDR3 has 11 residues. The V gene's germline CDR1 is PRHDT and CDR2 FYEKMQ (reference sequence). The CDR3 bases are TGTGCCAGCAGCTCGGAGGAGACCCAGTACTTC. Protein product: CASSSEETQYF.

This chain connects TRBV7-9 to TRBJ2-4; 9 bases match TRBD1. The CDR3 length is 16 residues. With 4 bases clipped from V and 4 bases from J, the junction kept 8 bases outside the gene matches. CDR1 SEHNR and CDR2 FQNEAQ come from the germline V gene (reference sequence). CDR3 in DNA: TGTGCCAGCAGCTCAACAGGGGGCCCCCCAAAAAACATTCAGTACTTC. It translates to CASSSTGGPPKNIQYF.

This rearrangement joins TRBV28 to TRBJ1-1, with 8 bases fitting TRBD1. V was clipped by 5 bases and J by 8 bases; unmatched bases: 4. CDR1 and CDR2 from the germline V gene are MDHEN and SYDVKM. CDR3 size: 12 residues. CDR3 DNA: TGTGCCAGCAGTCCTGACAGGGGAGAAGCTTTCTTT. Translation: CASSPDRGEAFF. The variable domain in full, with the rest retrieved from reference TRBV28 and TRBJ1-1, is DVKVTQSSRYLVKRTGEKVFLECVQDMDHENMFWYRQDPGLGLRLIYFSYDVKMKEKGDIPEGYSVSREKKERFSLILESASTNQTSMYLCASSPDRGEAFFGQGTRLTVV.

In its sample, this clonotype was seen once. This chain links TRBV4-2 with TRBJ1-6; tentative D call: TRBD1 (5 bases). The ends were cut back, 4 bases at V and 0 bases at J, with 13 bases in the middle. The CDR3 is 17 residues long. Germline V gene sequence: CDR1 LGHNA, CDR2 YNFKEQ. Here the CDR3 DNA reads TGTGCCAGCAGCCCCAAACCGGGGGTCTCCTATAATTCACCCCTCCACTTT. Residues: CASSPKPGVSYNSPLHF.

This chain links TRBV10-3 with TRBJ2-1; TRBD2 matches 14 bases. Trimming removed 0 bases from V and 6 bases from J; junction bases left unmatched: 1. The CDR3 consists of 16 residues. Germline CDR1 ENHRY, CDR2 SYGVKD. The CDR3 DNA follows: TGTGCCATCAGTGAGTCGGGACTAGCGGGGGTCAATGAGCAGTTCTTC. As protein: CAISESGLAGVNEQFF.

The rearrangement uses TRBV19 and TRBJ2-3; 7 nucleotides agree with TRBD2. Germline lookup yields CDR1 LNHDA and CDR2 SQIVND (reference sequence). V dropped 6 bases and J dropped 6; count of bases not matched to a gene: 6. This CDR3 has 13 amino acids. CDR3 DNA: TGTGCCAGTAGCCAAATGGGGGGGGATACGCAGTATTTT. It is translated as CASSQMGGDTQYF.

The chain carries TRBV10-3 and TRBJ2-5; D unresolved. Germline V gives CDR1 ENHRY, CDR2 SYGVKD. V lost 0 bases, J lost 3 bases, and 14 bases lay in between. The CDR3 is 16 residues long. CDR3 amino acids: CAISESSRIPKETQYF. The DNA for the CDR3 is TGTGCCATCAGTGAGTCTAGCAGGATCCCGAAAGAGACCCAGTACTTC.

The V and J genes are TRBV5-1 and TRBJ2-7; 7 positions agree with TRBD1. Looked up from germline, CDR1 is SGHRS and CDR2 is YFSETQ. V was clipped by 5 bases and J by 5 bases; unmatched bases: 4. The CDR3 length is 12 residues. This CDR3 reads CASRQGQNEQYF. DNA of the CDR3: TGCGCCAGCAGACAGGGGCAGAACGAGCAGTACTTC.

This chain uses TRBV7-2 with TRBJ2-5; 8 nucleotides agree with TRBD1. V lost 3 bases, J lost 9 bases, and 18 bases stayed unmatched. CDR1 and CDR2 (germline): SGHTA, FQGNSA. This CDR3 comprises 17 residues. The chain's CDR3 is CASSFGTGLSARWAQYF. The CDR3 DNA reads as TGTGCCAGCAGCTTCGGGACAGGCCTCTCCGCCAGGTGGGCCCAGTACTTC.

V usage is TRBV20-1 and J usage is TRBJ1-5; D ambiguous. From germline, CDR1 is DFQATT and CDR2 SNEGSKA (reference sequence). Deletions cut 1 base from V and 2 bases from J, with 9 bases between. The CDR3 has 14 amino acids. CDR3 residues: CSARGLAGNQPQHF. CDR3 coding DNA: TGCAGTGCTAGAGGACTTGCGGGCAATCAGCCCCAGCATTTT.

The chain employs TRBV27 and TRBJ2-5; D gene uncertain. V dropped 6 bases and J dropped 1 base, with 18 bases sitting between them. The CDR3 covers 16 residues. The V gene's germline CDR1 is MNHEY and CDR2 SMNVEV (reference sequence). The CDR3 DNA sequence: TGTGCCAGCAGCCTTACAGTGAGTTCTCTCCAAGAGACCCAGTACTTC. Its translation is CASSLTVSSLQETQYF.

The chain recombines TRBV6-5 with TRBJ2-7; D uncertain. V was trimmed by 0 bases and J by 1 base, leaving 10 bases between them. The germline gives CDR1 MNHEY, CDR2 SVGAGI. CDR3 length: 15 residues. The CDR3 DNA sequence: TGTGCCAGCAGTTACTCGATTCGTGGATCCTACGAGCAGTACTTC. This sequence encodes CASSYSIRGSYEQYF.